The sample holds one count of the clone carrying this T cell receptor (beta chain). Its cognate antigen is unknown. After template switching added a universal primer site, the resulting cDNA carried unique molecular identifiers. Each CDR3 protein is one row after TCRdb ran MiXCR on the 5' RACE reads. The data contain under 900,000 distinct CDR3 sequences, more than 9% of them singletons. The germline CDR1 and CDR2 sequences are MNHNS and SASEGT. Germline trimming cut 7 bases from V and 1 base from J; bases unmatched to any gene: 5. The CDR3 totals 14 residues. This sample stems from a study of identical twins. General study points: Cross-sectional statistical analysis, not tracking of the same donors, underpinned the conclusions. Memory repertoires lacked the insertion deficit that abundant cord blood beta clonotypes showed. With monozygotic twins, out-of-frame TCR alpha sharing exceeded what models estimated.

This sample was shared with a second study, whose subject was yellow fever vaccine responses in identical twins.

Specimen: PBMCs. This receptor was taken from a woman aged 18-29 years in good health. V gene TRBV6-1 combines with J gene TRBJ2-7; 9 bases match TRBD1. The CDR3 protein is CASTPGQGSYEQYV. Written as DNA, the CDR3 is TGTGCCAGCACCCCCGGACAGGGGTCCTACGAGCAGTACGTC.